The present entry profiles one T cell receptor beta chain with its context. This clonotype is medium-sized (0.01 to 0.1%) in terms of sample share. There is no known antigen for this receptor. No per-base quality is available; no much larger clone lies one base away. This record comes from a study of T cell repertoires in aging, cancer and after chemotherapy (dated by TCRdb to the late 2010s). General notes on the study: Donors spanned six age groups from 30 or younger to 70 or older, with at least three individuals per group. In the solid tumor group, the paired samples taken before and after chemotherapy came from patients with brain tumors (glioblastoma) who were receiving therapy based on temozolomide. A cohort of over 200 cancer patients (94 with hematological and 110 to 140 with solid cancers) was assembled, and 95 to 100 healthy donors were included as a reference group. The complete dataset included around 9 million TCR reads. Peripheral blood TCR beta repertoires from healthy donors and cancer patients were profiled to examine immunoaging and T cell reconstitution after chemotherapy.

TCR beta rearrangements were amplified from genomic DNA isolated from peripheral blood, not from sorted cells or RNA. Study-level results and caveats: Declining TCR diversity with age in healthy donors was mainly explained by loss of richness; in cancer patients, loss of evenness also contributed. Untreated patients with hematological or solid cancers showed significantly lower blood TCR diversity and higher clonality than age-matched healthy donors. The authors noted that the repertoire data do not allow conclusions about immunological memory after chemotherapy. In both cancer cohorts, the median generation probability rose over the chemotherapy interval, which suggests that the repertoire was reconstituted through rebound thymic output.

Rearranged TRB sequences spanning V, D and J segments were amplified in a multiplex touch-down PCR with a mixed TRB-A/B primer pool. Illumina adapters and sample indices were added to the amplicons in two consecutive PCR reactions performed with Phusion HS II polymerase. After gel purification with the NucleoSpin Gel and PCR Clean-up kit, the amplicons were checked using Qubit and an Agilent 2100 Bioanalyzer. Sequencing of the libraries was done on an Illumina MiSeq with paired-end, single-indexed 600-cycle runs. The study's processing was this. TRB sequences were processed with MiXCR versions 2.12 and 3.0.5. Each unique CDR3 nucleotide sequence was counted as one clone, and only productive sequences with at least two reads were retained. Repertoire metrics included Shannon diversity, evenness, clonality (one minus evenness), and alpha-parameterized diversity profiles from alpha 0 to 5. The IGoR algorithm was used to calculate generation probabilities for clones in the paired samples taken before and after chemotherapy. Using fastp trimming at Q25 and MiXCR clonotype assembly, TCRdb reanalyzed the public sequencing data and kept in-frame beta chains. Every distinct CDR3 protein forms one entry, paired with its most common genes and DNA. The V and J calls were not made by the authors but by TCRdb's processing. The sample table records 2,500 to 3,000 distinct CDR3 sequences; roughly 21% of these occur just once. The ten largest account for about 14% of the sample.

The sequence was obtained from a human donor with a solid tumor. Sequenced input: blood.

The CDR3 corresponds to CASSLREPSSSGANVLTF. The nucleotide sequence reads TGTGCCAGCAGCTTACGGGAACCGAGTTCCTCTGGGGCCAACGTCCTGACTTTC. The rearranged chain carries TRBV7-6 and TRBJ2-6; TRBD2 is a weak D gene call, 5 bases matching. V is reduced by 2 bases and J by 0 bases, leaving a spacing of 14 bases between them. Inclusive of the bounding cysteine and phenylalanine, the CDR3 is 18 residues long. The retained sequence is limited to the CDR3, 54 bases, with the frame set at the first base. The germline V gene encodes CDR1 SGHVS and CDR2 FNYEAQ.